Sequencing of this TCR beta chain was carried out in a study of beta chain features in type 1 diabetes. A few counts support this clone. The target antigen is unknown. Findings and limits, study-wide: For TCRB rearrangement, an influence of HLA type remained unresolved here. Type 1 diabetes patients had moderately but significantly shorter TCRB CDR3s in all four CD4+ subsets.

CDR3 length equals 16 residues. V shed 6 bases and J 1 base; nucleotides not matched to a gene: 12. Per the germline V gene, CDR1 is SGHRS and CDR2 is YFSETQ. CD45RO/CCR7/CD25/CD127/CD95/CD27 separated CD4+ naive, central memory, regulatory and stem cell-like memory cells by sorting. Expressed TCRB transcripts were sequenced because the entire RNA isolate underwent reverse transcription. Regulatory, naive and central memory T cell samples averaged about 3.5 million reads. Profiled with immunoSEQ multiplex PCR; TCRdb holds only in-frame clones, not every one. The data hold around 180,000 clones, with roughly 8% observed a single time.

The material sequenced was central memory CD4+ T cells from blood. This chain joins TRBV5-1 and TRBJ1-1, with 7 bases lining up with TRBD1. The receptor was derived from a man aged 18 to 30 with type 1 diabetes. CDR3 coding DNA: TGCGCCAGCAAGCGTGGGGCCGGGACAGAGAACACTGAAGCTTTCTTT. It is translated as CASKRGAGTENTEAFF.